This TCR beta chain was retrieved from a study of vaccination effects on CD4 cells after COVID-19. Overall study context: Each participant was administered two doses of either the BNT162b2 or the mRNA-1273 vaccine.

Note on this clone: No antigen is known for it.

Study results and limitations: Convalescent patients numbered few in the study; early post-infection timepoints were missing entirely. Substantial clonal contraction characterized both infection- and vaccine-induced clones late after vaccination.

This CDR3 region has 16 residues. Trimming removed 1 base from V and 2 bases from J, with 14 bases in between. Germline lookup yields CDR1 SGHTA and CDR2 FQGNSA. Using immunoSEQ multiplex PCR, the repertoire was profiled, and TCRdb retains in-frame clones only, with some absent. The repertoire holds under 13,000 clones, just under 75% seen once, with 24% in the top ten. Ahead of sequencing, the ViraFEST assay grew antigen-specific CD4+ T cells using viral peptide pools. Researchers isolated CD4+ T cells once 9 to 11 days of culture had elapsed. At days 3 and 7, half of the medium was exchanged for IL-2 medium.

The sequencing used CD4+ T cells from PBMCs cultured with HCoV-229E spike peptides, collected before COVID-19 vaccination. The origin of this receptor is a human donor who received a COVID-19 vaccine. V is TRBV7-2 and J is TRBJ1-1; a possible D gene is TRBD1 (5 bases). DNA for the CDR3: TGTGCCAGCAGCTTAGATGGGGCGGTTCCCAACACTGAAGCTTTCTTT. The encoded protein is CASSLDGAVPNTEAFF.